This is a list of T cell receptor beta chains from one sample in a study of cytomegalovirus exposure and HLA in healthy donors. The method was immunoSEQ multiplex PCR; TCRdb's version includes in-frame clones alone and lacks a portion of them. The sample gives more than 110,000 clones, approximately 94% of which show up once; 1.5% to 2% is in the top ten. The source material was PBMCs. The receptors come from a young man in good health and CMV-seropositive. The CDR3 runs from the conserved cysteine through the conserved F or W. A D gene is named only where the DNA matches it firmly. Clone size is shown for a subset of rows, as once, few, many or a class of expanded clone.

j_call	d_call	clone_size	v_call	cdr3_aa	cdr3_nt
TRBJ2-7	.	.	TRBV5-1	CASRPGLARSYEQYF	TGCGCCAGCAGGCCTGGACTCGCCCGCTCCTACGAGCAGTACTTC
TRBJ2-5	TRBD2	.	TRBV28	CASSLRGEGRGETQYF	TGTGCCAGCAGTTTACGTGGGGAGGGCAGAGGGGAGACCCAGTACTTC
TRBJ1-1	.	.	TRBV28	CASSFLNTNTEAFF	TGTGCCAGCAGTTTCCTGAACACGAACACTGAAGCTTTCTTT
TRBJ1-5	.	.	TRBV15	CATSREVGMTQPQHF	TGTGCCACCAGCAGAGAAGTCGGAATGACACAGCCCCAGCATTTT
TRBJ2-4	.	.	TRBV6-5	CASSYSSRADGGIQYF	TGTGCCAGCAGTTACTCGAGTAGAGCGGACGGCGGCATTCAGTACTTC
TRBJ2-4	.	.	TRBV5-4	CASSLDSHKNIQYF	TGTGCCAGCAGCTTGGACAGCCACAAAAACATTCAGTACTTC
TRBJ2-6	.	once	TRBV2	CASSAVPGANVLTF	TGTGCCAGCAGTGCAGTCCCTGGGGCCAACGTCCTGACTTTC
TRBJ2-1	TRBD1	.	TRBV9	CASSAGDRLGNEQFF	TGTGCCAGCAGCGCAGGGGACAGGTTGGGTAATGAGCAGTTCTTC
TRBJ2-2	.	.	TRBV2	CASSVGRTNTGELFF	TGTGCCAGCAGTGTGGGGCGGACGAACACCGGGGAGCTGTTTTTT
TRBJ1-2	.	.	TRBV28	CASRPQTLGGGYTF	TGTGCCAGCAGGCCCCAAACATTGGGAGGGGGCTACACCTTC
TRBJ2-5	.	.	TRBV2	CASTGSLQETQYF	TGTGCCAGCACCGGGAGTCTCCAAGAGACCCAGTACTTC
TRBJ2-1	TRBD2	.	TRBV30	CAWSKASGSMAGEQFF	TGTGCCTGGAGTAAGGCTAGCGGGAGTATGGCGGGGGAGCAGTTCTTC
TRBJ2-5	TRBD2	few	TRBV5-1	CASSFMPSGGMGQETQYF	TGCGCCAGCAGCTTTATGCCTAGCGGGGGGATGGGCCAAGAGACCCAGTACTTC
TRBJ2-1	.	once	TRBV5-1	CASSLEGGNEQFF	TGCGCCAGCAGCTTGGAAGGAGGCAATGAGCAGTTCTTC
TRBJ2-5	TRBD2	.	TRBV18	CASSPGGLAGVETQYF	TGTGCCAGCTCACCTGGAGGACTAGCGGGAGTAGAGACCCAGTACTTC
TRBJ2-7	.	.	TRBV7-2	CASSLAPPSAPYEQYF	TGTGCCAGCAGCTTAGCGCCGCCTAGCGCTCCCTACGAGCAGTACTTC
TRBJ2-1	TRBD2	.	TRBV6-6	CASSPSGPRLSEQFF	TGTGCCAGCAGTCCTAGCGGACCTCGACTGAGTGAGCAGTTCTTC
TRBJ2-5	TRBD2	.	TRBV28	CASSLAGEAGETQYF	TGTGCCAGCAGTTTAGCGGGAGAGGCGGGAGAGACCCAGTACTTC
TRBJ2-7	.	.	TRBV4-2	CASSQDGQVDYEQYF	TGTGCCAGCAGCCAAGATGGGCAGGTCGACTACGAGCAGTACTTC
TRBJ2-3	.	.	TRBV7-6	CASSLADGSTDTQYF	TGTGCCAGCAGCTTAGCAGACGGGAGCACAGATACGCAGTATTTT
TRBJ2-1	TRBD2	.	TRBV27	CASSLYRLAGANFGLDEQFF	TGTGCCAGCAGTTTATACCGACTAGCGGGAGCAAATTTCGGTCTGGATGAGCAGTTCTTC
TRBJ1-2	.	.	TRBV15	CATSPDRIYGYTF	TGTGCCACCAGCCCCGACAGGATCTATGGCTACACCTTC
TRBJ2-2	.	.	TRBV6-5	CATCRSTNTGELFF	TGTGCCACCTGCCGGAGTACGAACACCGGGGAGCTGTTTTTT
TRBJ2-5	TRBD2	few	TRBV5-1	CASSSYPGGQETQYF	TGCGCCAGCAGCTCGTATCCGGGGGGACAAGAGACCCAGTACTTC
TRBJ2-7	.	.	TRBV27	CASSLSADSTYEQYF	TGTGCCAGCAGTTTATCGGCGGACAGCACCTACGAGCAGTACTTC
TRBJ1-1	.	.	TRBV20-1	CSARQLEAFF	TGCAGTGCTAGACAACTTGAAGCTTTCTTT
TRBJ2-7	.	.	TRBV2	CASSGVTPSNWAHYEQYF	TGTGCCAGCAGTGGGGTGACCCCCAGCAATTGGGCCCACTACGAGCAGTACTTC
TRBJ2-6	TRBD1	.	TRBV5-4	CASSLAGQDSGANVLTF	TGTGCCAGCAGCTTGGCCGGACAGGACTCTGGGGCCAACGTCCTGACTTTC
TRBJ2-5	.	.	TRBV5-1	CASSYLPGSQETQYF	TGCGCCAGCAGCTACCTTCCCGGGTCCCAAGAGACCCAGTACTTC
TRBJ2-1	.	.	TRBV2	CASRFRGGLNEQFF	TGTGCCAGCCGGTTTCGCGGGGGCCTCAATGAGCAGTTCTTC
TRBJ2-7	.	.	TRBV27	CASSFERTYEQYF	TGTGCCAGCAGTTTTGAGCGAACCTACGAGCAGTACTTC
TRBJ2-7	.	.	TRBV10-3	CAISEFEGYEQYF	TGTGCCATCAGTGAGTTTGAGGGCTACGAGCAGTACTTC
TRBJ2-7	.	.	TRBV18	CASSPRYGSSYEQYF	TGTGCCAGCTCACCCCGATATGGTAGCTCCTACGAGCAGTACTTC
TRBJ2-7	TRBD1	many	TRBV2	CASRRGQGRHEQYF	TGTGCCAGCAGACGTGGACAGGGTCGACACGAGCAGTACTTC
TRBJ2-5	TRBD1	.	TRBV6-1	CASTRQGQETQYF	TGTGCCAGCACCCGACAGGGCCAAGAGACCCAGTACTTC
TRBJ2-5	TRBD2	.	TRBV4-2	CASSQETSGPQTQYF	TGTGCCAGCAGCCAAGAGACTAGCGGGCCGCAGACCCAGTACTTC
TRBJ2-1	.	.	TRBV6-5	CASSYWRDGAYNEQFF	TGTGCCAGCAGTTATTGGCGGGATGGGGCCTACAATGAGCAGTTCTTC
TRBJ2-6	TRBD1	.	TRBV2	CASSLGQGEANVLTF	TGTGCCAGCAGTCTCGGACAGGGGGAGGCCAACGTCCTGACTTTC
TRBJ2-2	.	.	TRBV18	CASSQGAGRNGELFF	TGTGCCAGCTCACAAGGGGCAGGCCGCAACGGGGAGCTGTTTTTT
TRBJ2-1	.	.	TRBV7-9	CASSPGGGAGEQFF	TGTGCCAGCAGCCCCGGGGGTGGCGCAGGAGAGCAGTTCTTC
TRBJ2-2	.	.	TRBV5-4	CASSLDSGFAGELFF	TGTGCCAGCAGCTTGGATTCAGGCTTTGCCGGGGAGCTGTTTTTT
TRBJ1-4	TRBD1	.	TRBV7-9	CASSPGGSNEKLFF	TGTGCCAGCAGCCCAGGGGGCAGTAATGAAAAACTGTTTTTT
TRBJ1-1	.	.	TRBV5-1	CASSLAGNTEAFF	TGCGCCAGCAGCTTGGCCGGGAACACTGAAGCTTTCTTT
TRBJ2-5	.	.	TRBV19	CASMPIGREDETQYF	TGTGCCAGTATGCCCATTGGCAGGGAGGACGAGACCCAGTACTTC
TRBJ1-2	.	.	TRBV2	CASSVADNYGYTF	TGTGCCAGCAGTGTGGCTGATAACTATGGCTACACCTTC
TRBJ1-4	.	few	TRBV5-1	CASSLDIELF	TGCGCCAGCAGCTTGGATATAGAGCTTTTT
TRBJ1-1	.	.	TRBV11-2	CATAGAGGLRMNTEAFF	TGTGCCACCGCGGGGGCGGGGGGCCTAAGAATGAACACTGAAGCTTTCTTT
TRBJ2-7	TRBD2	.	TRBV14	CASSQGREGGEQYF	TGTGCCAGCAGCCAAGGTCGGGAGGGAGGTGAGCAGTACTTC
TRBJ2-2	TRBD2	.	TRBV27	CASSFFGGRGYGELFF	TGTGCCAGCAGTTTTTTTGGCGGGAGAGGATACGGGGAGCTGTTTTTT
TRBJ1-2	.	once	TRBV5-4	CASSLEASRGSVYGYTF	TGTGCCAGCAGCTTGGAGGCATCTCGAGGGTCTGTCTATGGCTACACCTTC
TRBJ2-2	TRBD1	.	TRBV2	CASSPGQGVPGELFF	TGTGCCAGCAGTCCGGGACAGGGGGTCCCCGGGGAGCTGTTTTTT
TRBJ1-1	.	.	TRBV18	CASGRGTEAFF	TGTGCCAGCGGACGGGGGACTGAAGCTTTCTTT
TRBJ2-1	TRBD2	.	TRBV27	CASSLEGLPYNEQFF	TGTGCCAGCAGTTTAGAGGGACTACCTTACAATGAGCAGTTCTTC